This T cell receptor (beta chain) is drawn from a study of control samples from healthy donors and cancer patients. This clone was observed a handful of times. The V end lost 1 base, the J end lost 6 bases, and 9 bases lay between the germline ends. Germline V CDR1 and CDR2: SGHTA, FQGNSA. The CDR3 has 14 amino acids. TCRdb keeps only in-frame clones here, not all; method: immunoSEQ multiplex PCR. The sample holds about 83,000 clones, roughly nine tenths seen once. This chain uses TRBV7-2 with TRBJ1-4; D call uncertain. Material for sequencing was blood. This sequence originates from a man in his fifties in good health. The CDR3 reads CASSLDGGDEKLFF. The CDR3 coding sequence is TGTGCCAGCAGCTTAGATGGCGGAGATGAAAAACTGTTTTTT.